This T cell receptor (beta chain) was documented in a study of early T cells in non-severe SARS-CoV-2 infection. Via MiXCR, TCRdb re-called the 5' RACE reads, giving one row per CDR3 protein. The data hold around 77,000 distinct CDR3 sequences, with roughly 15% observed a single time. The V end was cut by 5 bases, the J end by 5 bases, with 21 bases between. Looked up from germline, CDR1 is WSHSY and CDR2 is SAAADI. The CDR3 is made up of 16 amino acids. Sequencing used whole blood, obtained at baseline. The clonotype originates from an adult who was a healthcare worker with PCR-confirmed SARS-CoV-2 infection or an uninfected control (not recorded which). This sequence joins TRBV10-2 and TRBJ2-5, with D tentatively TRBD1 (6 bases). DNA for the CDR3: TGCGCCAGCAGTTTAGGAGGCACAGGGCGTATGGAGACCCAGTACTTC. It codes for CASSLGGTGRMETQYF.